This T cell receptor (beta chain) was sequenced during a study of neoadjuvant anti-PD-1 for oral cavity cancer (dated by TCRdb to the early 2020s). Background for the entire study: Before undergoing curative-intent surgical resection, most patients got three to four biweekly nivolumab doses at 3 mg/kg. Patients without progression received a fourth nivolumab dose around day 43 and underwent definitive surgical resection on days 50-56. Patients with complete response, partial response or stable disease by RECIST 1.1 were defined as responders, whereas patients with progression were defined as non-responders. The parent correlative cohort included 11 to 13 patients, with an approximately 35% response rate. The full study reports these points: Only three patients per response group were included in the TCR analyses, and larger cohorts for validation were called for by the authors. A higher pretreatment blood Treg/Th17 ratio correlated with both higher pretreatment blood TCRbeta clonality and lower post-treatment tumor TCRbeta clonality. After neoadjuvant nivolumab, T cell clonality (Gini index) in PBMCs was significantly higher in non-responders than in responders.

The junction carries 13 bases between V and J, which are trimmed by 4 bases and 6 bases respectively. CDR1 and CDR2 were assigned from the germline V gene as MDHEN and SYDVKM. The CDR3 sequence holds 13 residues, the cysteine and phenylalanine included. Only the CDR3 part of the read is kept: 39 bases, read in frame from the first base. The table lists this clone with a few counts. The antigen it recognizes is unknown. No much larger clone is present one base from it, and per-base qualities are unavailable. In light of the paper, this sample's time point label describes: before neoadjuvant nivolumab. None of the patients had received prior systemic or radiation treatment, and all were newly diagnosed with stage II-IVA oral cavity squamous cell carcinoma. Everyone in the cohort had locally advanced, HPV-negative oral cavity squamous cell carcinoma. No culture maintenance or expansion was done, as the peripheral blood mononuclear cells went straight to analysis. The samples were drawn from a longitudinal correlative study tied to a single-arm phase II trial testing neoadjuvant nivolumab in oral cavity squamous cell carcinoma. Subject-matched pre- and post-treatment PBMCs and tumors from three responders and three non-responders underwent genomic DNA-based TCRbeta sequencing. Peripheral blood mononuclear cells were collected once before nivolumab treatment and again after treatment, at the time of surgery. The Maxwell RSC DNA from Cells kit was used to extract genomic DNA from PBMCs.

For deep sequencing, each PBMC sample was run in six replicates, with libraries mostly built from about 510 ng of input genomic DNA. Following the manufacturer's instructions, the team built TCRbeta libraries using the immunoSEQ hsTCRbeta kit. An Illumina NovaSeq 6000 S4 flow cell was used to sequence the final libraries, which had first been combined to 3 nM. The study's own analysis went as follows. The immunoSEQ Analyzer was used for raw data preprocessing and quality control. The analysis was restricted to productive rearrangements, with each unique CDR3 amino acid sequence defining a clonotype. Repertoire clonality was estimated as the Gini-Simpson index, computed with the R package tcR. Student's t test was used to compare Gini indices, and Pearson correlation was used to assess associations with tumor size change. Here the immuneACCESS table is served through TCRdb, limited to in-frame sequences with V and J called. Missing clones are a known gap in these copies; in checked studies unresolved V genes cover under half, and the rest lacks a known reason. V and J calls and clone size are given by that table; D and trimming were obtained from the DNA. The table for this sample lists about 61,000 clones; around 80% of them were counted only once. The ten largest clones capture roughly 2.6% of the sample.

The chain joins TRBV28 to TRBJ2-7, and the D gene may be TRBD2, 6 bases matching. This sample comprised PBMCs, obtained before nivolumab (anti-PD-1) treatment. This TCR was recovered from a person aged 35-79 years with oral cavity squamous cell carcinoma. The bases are TGTGCCAGCAGTTCGACACTAGCATTCGAGCAGTACTTC. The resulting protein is CASSSTLAFEQYF.